Shown below are 7 T cell receptor beta chains from a single sample sequenced in a study of T cell changes during pregnancy in multiple sclerosis. The data were produced by immunoSEQ multiplex PCR, yet TCRdb's version contains in-frame clones alone and is incomplete. The data contain 69,000 or so clones, roughly 91% of them seen just once; the ten biggest clones take up just under 0.3%. The sample in question was CD4+ T cells from peripheral blood mononuclear cells, obtained in the third trimester of pregnancy. All receptors come from a female donor in good health, enrolled as a control in a pregnancy study.

This rearrangement joins TRBV10-3 to TRBJ1-2, with 8 bases identical to TRBD1. The CDR3 spans 15 residues. Germline CDR1 and CDR2: ENHRY and SYGVKD. V lost 0 bases and J lost 4; bases outside the gene matches: 4. The CDR3 sequence is CAISESPGGSYGYTF. DNA for the CDR3: TGTGCCATCAGTGAGTCGCCAGGGGGCAGCTATGGCTACACCTTC.

The CDR3 here is CASSAGGEYEQYF. CDR3 nucleotides: TGTGCCAGCAGCGCAGGGGGCGAGTACGAGCAGTACTTC. J is TRBJ2-7 and V is TRBV5-8; TRBD1 matches at 8 bases. With 4 bases clipped from V and 4 bases from J, the junction kept 4 bases outside the gene matches. The V gene's germline CDR1 is SGHTS and CDR2 YDEGEE. The CDR3 spans 13 residues.

V and J are TRBV14 and TRBJ1-1; D is undetermined. The V end lost 6 bases, the J end lost 10 bases, and 15 bases lay between the germline ends. Germline V gene sequence: CDR1 SGHDN, CDR2 FVKESK. The CDR3 has 12 residues. The CDR3 DNA reads TGTGCCAGCAGTCCCGGTAATCGAGGAGCTTTCTTT. Translating it yields CASSPGNRGAFF.

V is TRBV5-8 and J is TRBJ1-2; no reliable D call. CDR1 SGHTS and CDR2 YDEGEE come from the germline V gene. The ends were cut back, 0 bases at V and 6 bases at J, with 9 bases in the middle. There are 13 residues in the CDR3. The CDR3 spells CASSLAGGNGYTF. DNA of the CDR3: TGTGCCAGCAGCTTGGCCGGAGGGAATGGCTACACCTTC.

The chain combines TRBV7-2 with TRBJ2-2; perhaps TRBD1 as D (5 bases). V lost 3 bases and J 5 bases, leaving 22 bases between the germline ends. The germline V gene encodes CDR1 SGHTA and CDR2 FQGNSA. The CDR3 contains 18 residues. The CDR3 loop reads CASSFLRPGPFQTGELFF. CDR3 DNA: TGTGCCAGCAGCTTTCTTAGGCCAGGGCCCTTTCAAACCGGGGAGCTGTTTTTT. Together with reference TRBV7-2 and TRBJ2-2, the CDR3 gives the full variable domain: GAGVSQSPSNKVTEKGKDVELRCDPISGHTALYWYRQSLGQGLEFLIYFQGNSAPDKSGLPSDRFSAERTGGSVSTLTIQRTQQEDSAVYLCASSFLRPGPFQTGELFFGEGSRLTVL.

The V call is TRBV6-1, the J call TRBJ1-6; D is undetermined. The germline V gene has CDR1 MNHNS and CDR2 SASEGT. This CDR3 has 17 amino acids. Trimming took 4 bases from V and 8 from J, leaving 21 bases between them. CDR3 sequence: CASSVPKGALAHSPLHF. CDR3 bases: TGTGCCAGCAGTGTTCCCAAAGGAGCTCTCGCACATTCACCCCTCCACTTT.

The chain links TRBV5-6 to TRBJ2-7; 9 bases line up with TRBD1. Looked up from germline, CDR1 is SGHDT and CDR2 is YYEEEE. The CDR3 sequence is 16 residues long. V shed 1 base, J shed 2 bases, and the junction held 7 bases outside the gene matches. This chain's CDR3 is CASSLFRDRATYEQYF. The CDR3 DNA follows: TGTGCCAGCAGCTTGTTCCGGGACAGGGCGACCTACGAGCAGTACTTC.